This T cell receptor beta chain was sequenced during a study of T cells in narcolepsy. Across the whole study: Enrolled donors included narcolepsy type 1 or type 2 patients and healthy controls. Study-level points and caveats: Blood of same and different patients, but not healthy controls, reportedly held recurring autoreactive clonotypes. Comparing one patient's CSF and blood CD4+ clonotypes highlighted HCRT- and TRIB2-specific autoreactive clonotypes. Some memory CD4+ repertoires had no autoreactive clone sequences.

Germline CDR1 is LNHNV and CDR2 is YYDKDF (reference sequence). The J segment lost 6 bases and the V segment lost 1 base, leaving 7 bases of the junction unmatched. The length of the CDR3 is 17 residues. About this clone itself: What it binds is unknown.

The table came from immunoSEQ multiplex PCR; TCRdb's copy has only in-frame clones and leaves some out. Of approximately 38,000 clones listed, approximately 86% are singletons. Sequenced: CD45RA- memory CD4+ T cells from PBMCs. The gene calls are TRBV15 and TRBJ2-1; 12 bases line up with TRBD2. This TCR derives from a human donor with narcolepsy. The CDR3 coding sequence is TGTGCCACCAGCAGAGGACTAGCGGGAGACGGGGGCAATGAGCAGTTCTTC. This gives the protein CATSRGLAGDGGNEQFF. The whole variable domain, remainder taken from reference TRBV15 and TRBJ2-1, is DAMVIQNPRYQVTQFGKPVTLSCSQTLNHNVMYWYQQKSSQAPKLLFHYYDKDFNNEADTPDNFQSRRPNTSFCFLDIRSPGLGDTAMYLCATSRGLAGDGGNEQFFGPGTRLTVL.